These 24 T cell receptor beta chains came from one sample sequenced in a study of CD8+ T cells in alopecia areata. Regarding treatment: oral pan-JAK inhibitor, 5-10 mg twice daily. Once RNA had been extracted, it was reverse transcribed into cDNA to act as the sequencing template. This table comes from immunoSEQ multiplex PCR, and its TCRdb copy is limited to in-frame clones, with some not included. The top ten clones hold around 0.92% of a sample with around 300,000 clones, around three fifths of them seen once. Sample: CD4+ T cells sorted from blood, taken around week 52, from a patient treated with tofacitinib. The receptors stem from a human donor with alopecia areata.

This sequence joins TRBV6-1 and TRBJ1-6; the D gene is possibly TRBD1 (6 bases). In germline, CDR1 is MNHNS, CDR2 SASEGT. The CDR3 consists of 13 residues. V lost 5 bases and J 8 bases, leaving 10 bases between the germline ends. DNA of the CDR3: TGTGCCAGCAGTTCCTCAGGGGATTCACCCCTCCACTTT. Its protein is CASSSSGDSPLHF.

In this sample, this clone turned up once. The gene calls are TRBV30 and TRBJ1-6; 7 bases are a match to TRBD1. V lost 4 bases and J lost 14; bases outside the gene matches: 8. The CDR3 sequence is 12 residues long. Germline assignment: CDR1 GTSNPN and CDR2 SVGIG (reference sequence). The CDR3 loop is CAWTQGTVALHF. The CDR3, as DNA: TGTGCCTGGACACAGGGGACGGTGGCCCTCCACTTT.

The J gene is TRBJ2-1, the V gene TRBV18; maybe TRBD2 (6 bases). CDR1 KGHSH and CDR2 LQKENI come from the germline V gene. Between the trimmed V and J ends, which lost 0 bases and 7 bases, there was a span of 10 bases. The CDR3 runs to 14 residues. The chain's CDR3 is CASSPPSGGNEQFF. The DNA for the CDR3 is TGTGCCAGCTCACCACCGTCTGGAGGGAATGAGCAGTTCTTC.

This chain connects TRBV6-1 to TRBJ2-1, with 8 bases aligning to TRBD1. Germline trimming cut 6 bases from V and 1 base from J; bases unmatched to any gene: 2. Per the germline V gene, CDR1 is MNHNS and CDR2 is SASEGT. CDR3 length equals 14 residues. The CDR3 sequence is CASSRDRSYNEQFF. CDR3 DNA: TGTGCCAGCAGCCGGGACAGGTCCTACAATGAGCAGTTCTTC.

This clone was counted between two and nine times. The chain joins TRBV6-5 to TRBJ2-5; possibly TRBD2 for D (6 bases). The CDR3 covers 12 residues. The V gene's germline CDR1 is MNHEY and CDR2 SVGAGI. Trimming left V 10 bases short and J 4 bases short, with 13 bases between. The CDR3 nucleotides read TGTGCCACAATCGGAGGGGTAGAGACCCAGTACTTC. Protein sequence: CATIGGVETQYF.

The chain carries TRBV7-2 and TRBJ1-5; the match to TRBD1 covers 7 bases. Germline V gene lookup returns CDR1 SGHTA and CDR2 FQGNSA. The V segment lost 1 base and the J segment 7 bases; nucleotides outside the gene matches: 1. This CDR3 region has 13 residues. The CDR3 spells CASSLDRGQPQHF. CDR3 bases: TGTGCCAGCAGCTTAGACAGGGGACAGCCCCAGCATTTT.

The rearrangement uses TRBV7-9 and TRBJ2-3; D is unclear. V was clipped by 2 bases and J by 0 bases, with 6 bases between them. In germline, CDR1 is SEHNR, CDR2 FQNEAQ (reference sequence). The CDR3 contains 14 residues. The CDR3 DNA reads TGTGCCAGCAGCTTAATGCAGAGCACAGATACGCAGTATTTT. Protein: CASSLMQSTDTQYF.

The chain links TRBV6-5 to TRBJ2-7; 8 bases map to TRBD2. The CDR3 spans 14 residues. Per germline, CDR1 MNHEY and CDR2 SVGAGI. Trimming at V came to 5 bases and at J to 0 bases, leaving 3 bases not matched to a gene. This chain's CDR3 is CASSLTSDSYEQYF. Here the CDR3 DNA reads TGTGCCAGCAGTCTGACTAGCGACTCCTACGAGCAGTACTTC.

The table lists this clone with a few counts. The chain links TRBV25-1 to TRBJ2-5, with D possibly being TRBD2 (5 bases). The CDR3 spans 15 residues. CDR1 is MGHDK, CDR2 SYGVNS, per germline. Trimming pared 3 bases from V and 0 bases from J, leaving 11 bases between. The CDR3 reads CASSDRRGNQETQYF. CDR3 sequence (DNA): TGTGCCAGCAGTGATCGCCGGGGAAACCAAGAGACCCAGTACTTC.

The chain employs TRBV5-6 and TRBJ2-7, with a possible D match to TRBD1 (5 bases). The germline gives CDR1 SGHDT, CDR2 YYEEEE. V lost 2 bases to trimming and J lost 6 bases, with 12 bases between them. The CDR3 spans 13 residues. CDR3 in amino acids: CASSLSGPGEQYF. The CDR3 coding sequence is TGTGCCAGCAGCTTATCAGGGCCGGGCGAGCAGTACTTC.

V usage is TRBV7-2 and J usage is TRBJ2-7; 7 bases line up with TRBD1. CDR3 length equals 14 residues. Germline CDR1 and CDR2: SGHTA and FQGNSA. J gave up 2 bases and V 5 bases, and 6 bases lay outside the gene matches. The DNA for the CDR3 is TGTGCCAGCAGCATTACAGGGGAGACCTACGAGCAGTACTTC. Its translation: CASSITGETYEQYF.

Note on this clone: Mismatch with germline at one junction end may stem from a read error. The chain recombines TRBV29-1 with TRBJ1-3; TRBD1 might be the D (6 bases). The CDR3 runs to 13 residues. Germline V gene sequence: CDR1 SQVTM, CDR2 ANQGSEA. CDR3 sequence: CSVEDLQGNTIYF. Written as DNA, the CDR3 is TGCAGCGTAGAAGATTTACAGGGTAACACCATATATTTT. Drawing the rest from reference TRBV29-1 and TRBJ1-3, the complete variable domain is SAVISQKPSRDICQRGTSLTIQCQVDSQVTMMFWYRQQPGQSLTLIATANQGSEATYESGFVIDKFPISRPNLTFSTLTVSNMSPEDSSIYLCSVEDLQGNTIYFGEGSWLTVV.

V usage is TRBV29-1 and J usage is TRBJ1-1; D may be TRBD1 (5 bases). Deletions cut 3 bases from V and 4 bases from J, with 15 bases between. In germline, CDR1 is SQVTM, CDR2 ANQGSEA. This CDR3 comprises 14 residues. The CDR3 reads CSVDPGRVSTEAFF. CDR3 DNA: TGCAGCGTTGACCCAGGGCGTGTAAGCACTGAAGCTTTCTTT.

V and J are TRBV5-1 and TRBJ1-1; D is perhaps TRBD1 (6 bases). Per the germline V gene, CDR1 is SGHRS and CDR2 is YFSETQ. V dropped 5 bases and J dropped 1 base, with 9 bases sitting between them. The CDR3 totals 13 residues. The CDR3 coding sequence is TGCGCCAGCAGGGGACAAGAGAACACTGAAGCTTTCTTT. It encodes CASRGQENTEAFF. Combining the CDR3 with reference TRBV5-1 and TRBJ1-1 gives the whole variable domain KAGVTQTPRYLIKTRGQQVTLSCSPISGHRSVSWYQQTPGQGLQFLFEYFSETQRNKGNFPGRFSGRQFSNSRSEMNVSTLELGDSALYLCASRGQENTEAFFGQGTRLTVV.

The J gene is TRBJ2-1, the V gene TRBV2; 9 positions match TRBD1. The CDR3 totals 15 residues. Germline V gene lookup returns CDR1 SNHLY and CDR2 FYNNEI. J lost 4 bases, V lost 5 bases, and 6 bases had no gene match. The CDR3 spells CASSWGTGLYNEQFF. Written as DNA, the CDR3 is TGTGCCAGCAGTTGGGGGACAGGGCTGTACAATGAGCAGTTCTTC. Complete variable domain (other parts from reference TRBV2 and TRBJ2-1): EPEVTQTPSHQVTQMGQEVILRCVPISNHLYFYWYRQILGQKVEFLVSFYNNEISEKSEIFDDQFSVERPDGSNFTLKIRSTKLEDSAMYFCASSWGTGLYNEQFFGPGTRLTVL.

The CDR3 loop reads CASSPQVGVSGYTF. Here the CDR3 DNA reads TGTGCCAGTAGTCCCCAGGTCGGCGTCTCTGGCTACACCTTC. This chain connects TRBV19 to TRBJ1-2, with D hard to call. The CDR3 has 14 amino acids. Germline CDR1 reads LNHDA; CDR2 reads SQIVND (reference sequence). V lost 5 bases to trimming and J lost 7 bases, with 17 bases between them.

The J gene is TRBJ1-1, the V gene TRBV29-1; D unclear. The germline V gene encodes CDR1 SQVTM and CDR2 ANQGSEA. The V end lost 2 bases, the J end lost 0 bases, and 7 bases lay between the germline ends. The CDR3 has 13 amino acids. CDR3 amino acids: CSVEPFMNTEAFF. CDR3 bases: TGCAGCGTTGAACCCTTTATGAACACTGAAGCTTTCTTT.

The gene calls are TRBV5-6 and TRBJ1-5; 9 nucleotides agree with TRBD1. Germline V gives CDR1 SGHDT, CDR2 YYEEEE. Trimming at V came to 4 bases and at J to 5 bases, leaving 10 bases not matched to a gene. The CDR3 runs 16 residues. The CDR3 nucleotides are TGTGCCAGCAGCCGGACAGGGGCCTACTTACATCAGCCCCAGCATTTT. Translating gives CASSRTGAYLHQPQHF. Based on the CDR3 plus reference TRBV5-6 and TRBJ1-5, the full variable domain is DAGVTQSPTHLIKTRGQQVTLRCSPKSGHDTVSWYQQALGQGPQFIFQYYEEEERQRGNFPDRFSGHQFPNYSSELNVNALLLGDSALYLCASSRTGAYLHQPQHFGDGTRLSIL.

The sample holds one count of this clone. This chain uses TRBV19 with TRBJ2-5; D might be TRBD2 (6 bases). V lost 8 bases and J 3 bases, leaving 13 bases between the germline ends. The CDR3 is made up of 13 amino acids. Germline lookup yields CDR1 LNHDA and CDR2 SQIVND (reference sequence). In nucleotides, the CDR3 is TGTGCCAGTGGGGGGAGCGGCAAAGAGACCCAGTACTTC. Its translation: CASGGSGKETQYF.

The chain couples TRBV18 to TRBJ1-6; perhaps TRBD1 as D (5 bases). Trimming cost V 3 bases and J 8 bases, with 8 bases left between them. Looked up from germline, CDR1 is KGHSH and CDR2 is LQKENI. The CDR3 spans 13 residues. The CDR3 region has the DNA TGTGCCAGCTCACCGGGACTTGATTCACCCCTCCACTTT. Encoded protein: CASSPGLDSPLHF.

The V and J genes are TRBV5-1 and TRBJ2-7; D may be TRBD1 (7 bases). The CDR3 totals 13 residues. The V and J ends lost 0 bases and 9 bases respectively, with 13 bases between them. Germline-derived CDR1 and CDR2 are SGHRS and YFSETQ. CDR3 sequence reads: CASSLARGASQYF. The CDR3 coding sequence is TGCGCCAGCAGCTTGGCCAGGGGGGCTTCGCAGTACTTC.

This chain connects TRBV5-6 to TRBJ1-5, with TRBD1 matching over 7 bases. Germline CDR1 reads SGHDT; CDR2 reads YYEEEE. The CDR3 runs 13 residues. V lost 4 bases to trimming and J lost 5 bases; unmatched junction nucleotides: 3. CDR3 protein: CASSRGQYQPQHF. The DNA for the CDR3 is TGTGCCAGCAGCAGGGGACAGTATCAGCCCCAGCATTTT.

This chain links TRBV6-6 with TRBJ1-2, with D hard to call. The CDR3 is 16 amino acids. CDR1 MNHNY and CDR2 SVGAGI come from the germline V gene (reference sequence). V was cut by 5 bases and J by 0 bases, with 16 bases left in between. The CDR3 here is CASSGEAISSNYGYTF. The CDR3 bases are TGTGCCAGCAGTGGTGAGGCAATTTCCTCTAACTATGGCTACACCTTC.

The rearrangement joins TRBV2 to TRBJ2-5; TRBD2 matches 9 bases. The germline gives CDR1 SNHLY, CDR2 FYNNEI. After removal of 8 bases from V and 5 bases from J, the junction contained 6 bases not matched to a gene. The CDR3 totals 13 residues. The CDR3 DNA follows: TGTGCCAGCGGGACTAGCTTGGGGGAGACCCAGTACTTC. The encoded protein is CASGTSLGETQYF.